This paragraph reports one T cell receptor beta chain. This record belongs to a study of CD8 T cells in Susac syndrome. The CDR3 contains 15 residues. Germline values: CDR1 MGHRA, CDR2 YSYEKL. After removal of 2 bases from V and 7 bases from J, the junction contained 9 bases not matched to a gene. The study sequenced TCR beta in blood CD8+ and CD4+ T cells. The multiple sclerosis controls were treatment-naive patients with relapsing-remitting disease that was stable or active. FACS enriched CD8+ TEMRA cells, while bulk CD8+ and CD4+ were negatively isolated. An amount of RNA that ranged from roughly 0.45 to 1 ug was reverse transcribed with random hexamers. Amplification of TCR beta CDR3 used immunoSEQ multiplex PCR across 54 Vbeta and 13 Jbeta. TCRdb processed the immunoSEQ multiplex PCR reads anew with MiXCR; each CDR3 protein has one entry. Of a few hundred thousand distinct CDR3 sequences listed, approximately 85% were seen once; the top ten hold approximately 0.11%.

The rearrangement uses TRBV4-1 and TRBJ1-2, with TRBD1 matching 8 bases. Sequences were obtained from CD8+ T cells from PBMCs. This TCR derives from a human donor with multiple sclerosis. The CDR3 DNA reads TGCGCCAGCAGCCAAATCCGACAGGGGCCGACTGGCTACACCTTC. Residues: CASSQIRQGPTGYTF.